This T cell receptor beta chain was recovered during a study of T cell repertoires in cytomegalovirus infection (dated by TCRdb to 2018 to 2020). For context, the study as a whole: Alongside well-studied HLA-B-restricted epitopes, the peptide stimulations were aimed at recently identified HLA-C-restricted CMV epitopes, whose presentation resists viral immunomodulation. Donor HLA type was relevant to the analysis, because carriage of CMV infection together with the matching HLA type was indicated by public TCR beta signatures. What the research found in general, with its limitations: Carriers of CMV infection plus the relevant HLA type were discriminated by the cumulative frequency of public TCR beta family members in the study cohort and in an independent roughly 350-donor cohort. The ex vivo response was dominated by HLA-C-restricted CMV-specific TCR beta clonotypes, which also provided the single most frequent clonotype in two of eight donors.

The meaning of the sample's treatment or condition label: in vitro stimulation with specific CMV peptide epitopes to enrich CMV-specific T cells. Counted from cysteine to phenylalanine, this CDR3 has 15 amino acids. Of all the DNA, just the CDR3 is kept, 45 bases in frame from base 1. V trim: 2 bases; J trim: 4 bases; unmatched bases: 5. Via the germline V gene, CDR1 is SNHLY and CDR2 FYNNEI. The instrument given in TCRdb is Illumina HiSeq 1500. Using fastp trimming at Q25 and MiXCR clonotype assembly, TCRdb reanalyzed the public sequencing data and kept in-frame beta chains. Rows are combined by CDR3 protein, so each entry shows the most common genes and DNA. Present in this sample are about 830,000 distinct CDR3 sequences, about 30% of which were seen just once. The ten biggest clones cover roughly 12% of the sample. The sample holds one count of this clonotype. This receptor's antigen is unknown. The record has no base qualities; no much larger clone is one base away. One read offers little support.

Sequenced material: cultured CD8+ T cells from PBMCs, taken from culture after CMV antigen stimulation. The rearranged chain carries TRBV2 and TRBJ1-1, and 9 junction bases match TRBD1. The TCR originated in a human donor in good health (CMV status not recorded). Some clones in this sample may be carry-over from other donors' samples. The CDR3 has the sequence CASSERGQGITEAFF. The nucleotide sequence is given as TGTGCCAGCAGTGAAAGGGGACAGGGAATCACTGAAGCTTTCTTT.